What follows are 30 T cell receptor beta chains derived from one specimen sequenced in a study of T cells in Graves' hyperthyroidism and ophthalmopathy. Researchers took RNA transcripts and amplified the TCR beta CDR3 regions from them. The TCR CDR3 was amplified in a first-round RT-PCR using the HTBI primer set. TCRdb independently ran MiXCR on the multiplex PCR reads; one entry per CDR3 protein. Here the sample spans some 510,000 distinct CDR3 sequences, 35% to 55% being singletons. The sequenced sample consisted of peripheral blood or thyroid tissue (not recorded which). These receptors were taken from a woman younger than 30 with Graves' hyperthyroidism.

J is TRBJ2-7 and V is TRBV19; the D gene is possibly TRBD1 (6 bases). The germline V and J ends were trimmed by 3 bases and 0 bases, with 12 bases remaining between them. The CDR3 spans 15 residues. Germline lookup yields CDR1 LNHDA and CDR2 SQIVND (reference sequence). CDR3 sequence (DNA): TGTGCCAGTAGTATTACAGGGAAGGCCTCCTACGAGCAGTACTTC. Encoded protein: CASSITGKASYEQYF.

This clonotype appeared a few times. A read error may account for a junction end that differs from germline. The chain combines TRBV10-3 with TRBJ2-7; D remains ambiguous. CDR3 size: 13 residues. Germline V gives CDR1 ENHRY, CDR2 SYGVKD. CDR3 sequence (DNA): TGTGCCAGCAGTTTGAGCGCATCCTACGAGCAGTACTTC. This encodes CASSLSASYEQYF.

This clonotype occurred a few times. This chain connects TRBV12-5 to TRBJ2-5; TRBD2 matches at 7 bases. V lost 1 base, J lost 4 bases, and 3 bases stayed unmatched. Germline CDR1 is LGHNT and CDR2 is FRNRAP. The CDR3 has 14 amino acids. The CDR3 loop reads CASGLDAGAETQYF. The CDR3 DNA reads as TGTGCTAGTGGTTTGGATGCGGGAGCAGAGACCCAGTACTTC.

This sequence joins TRBV13 and TRBJ1-2; 7 positions match TRBD1. Trimming cost V 3 bases and J 0 bases; bases outside gene matches: 4. Germline CDR1 reads PRHDT; CDR2 reads FYEKMQ (reference sequence). This CDR3 is built from 15 residues. The CDR3 DNA reads TGTGCCAGCAGCTTCAGGGGGTATACTAACTATGGCTACACCTTC. It specifies CASSFRGYTNYGYTF.

For this clonotype: At one end the junction does not follow the germline gene, possibly because of a read error. This chain joins TRBV25-1 and TRBJ2-7; 7 positions agree with TRBD2. Germline V gene lookup returns CDR1 MGHDK and CDR2 SYGVNS. The CDR3 loop spans 15 amino acids. The CDR3 loop is CASSRREARGYEQYF. The CDR3 DNA sequence: TGCGCCAGCAGCCGTCGGGAGGCCAGAGGCTACGAGCAGTACTTC.

This clonotype was recorded at least ten times. The gene calls are TRBV7-9 and TRBJ1-6, with 8 bases that match TRBD1. J lost 10 bases, V lost 6 bases, and 8 bases had no gene match. The CDR3 extends over 14 amino acids. CDR1 and CDR2 (germline): SEHNR, FQNEAQ (reference sequence). The CDR3 loop is CASSPGQGRSPLHF. In nucleotides, the CDR3 is TGTGCCAGCAGTCCTGGACAGGGAAGATCACCCCTCCACTTT.

The chain combines TRBV24-1 with TRBJ1-2; 9 bases match TRBD1. After removal of 4 bases from V and 6 bases from J, the junction contained 11 bases not matched to a gene. Germline assignment: CDR1 KGHDR and CDR2 SFDVKD. The CDR3 consists of 16 residues. The DNA of the CDR3 is TGTGCCACCAGTGACCCGGGACAGGGTTATTCGCATGGCTACACCTTC. The encoded protein is CATSDPGQGYSHGYTF.

The chain recombines TRBV7-6 with TRBJ1-1, with D perhaps matching TRBD1 (6 bases). Trimming cost V 5 bases and J 1 base, with 14 bases left between them. The CDR3 extends over 15 amino acids. CDR1 is SGHVS, CDR2 FNYEAQ, per germline. CDR3 in amino acids: CASSRGEGSNTEAFF. The CDR3 DNA sequence: TGTGCCAGCAGCAGGGGGGAGGGATCGAACACTGAAGCTTTCTTT.

The chain carries TRBV4-2 and TRBJ1-4, with D unresolved. CDR1 and CDR2 (germline): LGHNA, YNFKEQ. The CDR3 has 15 amino acids. Between the trimmed V and J ends, which lost 0 bases and 5 bases, there was a span of 10 bases. The CDR3 loop is CASSQDLAGNEKLFF. CDR3 nucleotides: TGTGCCAGCAGCCAAGATCTAGCGGGAAATGAAAAACTGTTTTTT.

This sequence joins TRBV2 and TRBJ2-7; the D gene is possibly TRBD2 (6 bases). V shed 2 bases and J shed 6 bases, with 11 bases lying between them. Germline V gene sequence: CDR1 SNHLY, CDR2 FYNNEI. CDR3 length equals 13 residues. The CDR3 nucleotides read TGTGCCAGCAGTGAATCCCTAGCGACCGAGCAGTACTTC. It encodes CASSESLATEQYF.

The V gene is TRBV19, the J gene TRBJ2-2; D unclear. V was clipped by 7 bases and J by 0 bases, with 12 bases between them. CDR1 is LNHDA and CDR2 is SQIVND in the germline V gene (reference sequence). The CDR3 loop spans 15 amino acids. CDR3 residues: CASTPHGANTGELFF. CDR3 coding DNA: TGTGCCAGTACCCCCCACGGCGCGAACACCGGGGAGCTGTTTTTT.

This clonotype was detected only a few times. The chain joins TRBV7-9 to TRBJ2-7; D remains unclear. The CDR3 runs to 13 residues. Trimming stripped 5 bases from V and 2 bases from J, with 10 bases between. The germline V gene has CDR1 SEHNR and CDR2 FQNEAQ (reference sequence). This chain's CDR3 is CASSPVVPYEQYF. The CDR3 region has the DNA TGTGCCAGCAGCCCTGTAGTCCCCTACGAGCAGTACTTC.

This clonotype appeared a few times. This chain joins TRBV7-9 and TRBJ1-1; D is possibly TRBD1 (6 bases). CDR1 is SEHNR and CDR2 is FQNEAQ in the germline V gene (reference sequence). V was clipped by 4 bases and J by 5 bases, with 17 bases between them. CDR3 length equals 15 residues. The CDR3 is CASSSFTQGRTEAFF. CDR3 bases: TGTGCCAGCAGCTCCTTTACACAGGGCAGGACTGAAGCTTTCTTT.

V gene TRBV6-5 combines with J gene TRBJ1-5; D perhaps matches TRBD1 (5 bases). The germline CDR1 and CDR2 sequences are MNHEY and SVGAGI. CDR3 length equals 12 residues. The ends were cut back, 4 bases at V and 11 bases at J, with 12 bases in the middle. The CDR3 nucleotides read TGTGCCAGCAGTTTAGGGGTCAAGGCCCAGCATTTT. Its translation: CASSLGVKAQHF.

This clonotype was counted ten times or more. This sequence joins TRBV7-9 and TRBJ1-2; 10 bases map to TRBD1. V dropped 5 bases and J dropped 4; count of bases not matched to a gene: 7. This CDR3 comprises 15 residues. CDR1 and CDR2 (germline): SEHNR, FQNEAQ (reference sequence). CDR3 protein: CASSPQDRGSYGYTF. The CDR3 nucleotides read TGTGCCAGCAGCCCCCAGGACAGGGGGAGCTATGGCTACACCTTC.

On this clonotype itself: Given a much more abundant clone one base away, this may be a read error. The J gene is TRBJ2-7, the V gene TRBV6-2 or TRBV6-3, with 13 bases lining up with TRBD2. The J call is in doubt because the DNA end fits TRBJ2-5 better. The germline V gene encodes CDR1 MNHEY and CDR2 SVGEGT. The CDR3 runs to 16 residues. The DNA for the CDR3 is TGTGCCACCAGTGAATGGACTAGCGGGGGCCAAGAGACCCAGTACTTC. Its protein is CATSEWTSGGQETQYF.

This clonotype was seen a few times. The rearrangement uses TRBV5-1 and TRBJ1-2; TRBD1 aligns across 11 bases. Losses at the gene ends were 7 bases for V and 7 bases for J; bases not matched to a gene: 6. The CDR3 loop spans 13 amino acids. The germline V gene encodes CDR1 SGHRS and CDR2 YFSETQ. The CDR3 sequence is CASLRDRGSGYTF. CDR3 bases: TGCGCCAGCTTACGGGACAGGGGGTCTGGCTACACCTTC.

Note on this clonotype: A much bigger clone sits one base away, suggesting this may be a read error. This chain uses TRBV29-1 with TRBJ1-2, with D unclear. CDR3 length equals 12 residues. Germline V lookup: CDR1 SQVTM, CDR2 ANQGSEA. Trimming cost V 8 bases and J 5 bases, with 15 bases left between them. CDR3 bases: TGCAGCCCCCGTCAAGGGCGGTATGGCTACACCTTC. It yields the protein CSPRQGRYGYTF.

In this sample, this clonotype turned up many times. The chain recombines TRBV7-9 with TRBJ1-2; D unresolved. Looked up from germline, CDR1 is SEHNR and CDR2 is FQNEAQ (reference sequence). The CDR3 runs 13 residues. V was clipped by 5 bases and J by 6 bases, with 13 bases between them. CDR3 in amino acids: CASSLKGGDGYTF. CDR3 in DNA: TGTGCCAGCAGCCTCAAGGGCGGTGATGGCTACACCTTC.

This clonotype showed up many times. The CDR3 DNA reads TGTGCCAGCAGCCGACTAGCGGGTGAGGAAGAGACCCAGTACTTC. Protein: CASSRLAGEEETQYF. This chain connects TRBV2 to TRBJ2-5; 10 bases align to TRBD2. The CDR3 loop spans 15 amino acids. Losses at the gene ends were 6 bases for V and 3 bases for J; bases not matched to a gene: 7. Per germline, CDR1 SNHLY and CDR2 FYNNEI.

This clonotype was picked up many times. This chain links TRBV29-1 with TRBJ2-7, with D unresolved. The CDR3 has 11 residues. The germline gives CDR1 SQVTM, CDR2 ANQGSEA. The V gene lost 5 bases and the J gene lost 0 bases, with 5 bases spanning the gap. Here the CDR3 reads CSVLNSYEQYF. In nucleotides, the CDR3 is TGCAGCGTTCTGAACTCCTACGAGCAGTACTTC.

This chain joins TRBV15 and TRBJ1-6; 8 nucleotides align to TRBD1. The CDR3 totals 15 residues. Looked up from germline, CDR1 is LNHNV and CDR2 is YYDKDF (reference sequence). V trimming: 3 bases; J trimming: 9 bases; junction bases outside the gene matches: 7. The CDR3 DNA follows: TGTGCCACCAGCAGCGGACAGGGTCGCGGTTCACCCCTCCACTTT. It codes for CATSSGQGRGSPLHF.

This rearrangement joins TRBV7-9 to TRBJ1-4; D ambiguous. Germline CDR1 is SEHNR and CDR2 is FQNEAQ (reference sequence). The CDR3 contains 13 residues. V shed 8 bases and J shed 5 bases, with 12 bases lying between them. This CDR3 reads CASATRENEKLFF. CDR3 sequence (DNA): TGTGCCAGCGCCACGAGGGAGAATGAAAAACTGTTTTTT.

This clonotype appeared many times. The rearrangement links TRBV10-3 to TRBJ1-1, with D tentatively TRBD1 (5 bases). The V end was cut by 10 bases, the J end by 1 base, with 16 bases between. CDR3 length equals 14 residues. Per germline, CDR1 ENHRY and CDR2 SYGVKD. The CDR3 here is CATIGEGWNTEAFF. CDR3 in DNA: TGTGCCACCATCGGAGAGGGGTGGAACACTGAAGCTTTCTTT.

V is TRBV29-1 and J is TRBJ1-3, with D perhaps matching TRBD1 (5 bases). The CDR3 is made up of 12 amino acids. The V gene's germline CDR1 is SQVTM and CDR2 ANQGSEA. Trimming stripped 0 bases from V and 9 bases from J, with 9 bases between. The CDR3 DNA reads as TGCAGCGTTGAAGATCCGGGACTCACCATATATTTT. Protein: CSVEDPGLTIYF.

The V and J genes are TRBV2 and TRBJ2-2; D possibly corresponds to TRBD2 (6 bases). The germline gives CDR1 SNHLY, CDR2 FYNNEI. V gave up 5 bases and J gave up 1 base, with 17 bases separating them. This CDR3 has 17 residues. The CDR3 loop reads CASSPVFAGMNTGELFF. CDR3 DNA sequence: TGTGCCAGCAGTCCGGTGTTCGCGGGAATGAACACCGGGGAGCTGTTTTTT. The full variable domain, with the rest looked up from reference TRBV2 and TRBJ2-2, is EPEVTQTPSHQVTQMGQEVILRCVPISNHLYFYWYRQILGQKVEFLVSFYNNEISEKSEIFDDQFSVERPDGSNFTLKIRSTKLEDSAMYFCASSPVFAGMNTGELFFGEGSRLTVL.

This sequence joins TRBV24-1 and TRBJ2-7; D might be TRBD2 (5 bases). The CDR3 has 13 amino acids. The germline V gene encodes CDR1 KGHDR and CDR2 SFDVKD. Trimming took 0 bases from V and 6 from J, leaving 8 bases between them. The CDR3 is CATSDLMGVEQYF. CDR3 nucleotide sequence: TGTGCCACCAGTGATTTGATGGGAGTCGAGCAGTACTTC.

A word on this clonotype: A much larger clone differs from this one at a single base, so this may be a read error. V and J are TRBV7-6 and TRBJ1-5; possible D gene TRBD1, 5 bases. The V and J ends lost 5 bases and 7 bases respectively, with 15 bases between them. Germline V lookup: CDR1 SGHVS, CDR2 FNYEAQ. This CDR3 spans 14 amino acids. DNA for the CDR3: TGTGCCAGCAGCCAAAATGGGCAGGGACAGCCCCAGCATTTT. The encoded protein is CASSQNGQGQPQHF.

The table lists this clonotype with many counts. The rearrangement links TRBV7-2 to TRBJ1-1; D is uncertain. The germline V gene has CDR1 SGHTA and CDR2 FQGNSA. The CDR3 has 11 amino acids. Trimming took 7 bases from V and 6 from J, leaving 9 bases between them. The CDR3 spells CASTYVAEAFF. CDR3 DNA: TGTGCCAGCACCTACGTGGCTGAAGCTTTCTTT.

This sequence joins TRBV7-2 and TRBJ1-2; 9 nucleotides align to TRBD1. The CDR3 loop spans 18 amino acids. CDR1 is SGHTA, CDR2 FQGNSA, per germline. The J segment lost 1 base and the V segment lost 5 bases, leaving 14 bases of the junction unmatched. The chain's CDR3 is CASSQPGTGNTFNYGYTF. CDR3 bases: TGTGCCAGCAGCCAACCCGGGACAGGGAATACTTTTAACTATGGCTACACCTTC.